The 21 T cell receptor beta chains below all came from one sample that was sequenced in a study of regulatory T cells in long-lasting Graves disease. Time point denoted: newly diagnosed GD, antithyroid drugs for less than 3 months. PBMC-derived RNA was used for the TCR library. Through Arm-PCR of CDR3 regions and iRepertoire HTBI primers, TCR beta libraries were built. TCRdb re-analysed the multiplex PCR reads in MiXCR, keeping a single row per CDR3 protein. The sample has hundreds of thousands of distinct CDR3 sequences, around 15% seen once; the top ten hold 25% to 30%. The data also belong to a second study, concerning T cells in Graves' hyperthyroidism and ophthalmopathy.

The material was peripheral blood mononuclear cells (PBMCs), obtained at new diagnosis, from a patient treated with antithyroid drugs. Receptor source: a man aged 35 to 55 with Graves disease.

This clonotype has a count of ten or more. The V gene is TRBV2, the J gene TRBJ2-7; 11 bases are a match to TRBD2. CDR3 length equals 12 residues. The J segment lost 3 bases and the V segment lost 10 bases, leaving 2 bases of the junction unmatched. Germline CDR1 reads SNHLY; CDR2 reads FYNNEI. The DNA of the CDR3 is TGTGCCATAGGGACTAGCGGCTACGAGCAGTACTTC. This sequence encodes CAIGTSGYEQYF. The full variable domain, completed using reference TRBV2 and TRBJ2-7, is EPEVTQTPSHQVTQMGQEVILRCVPISNHLYFYWYRQILGQKVEFLVSFYNNEISEKSEIFDDQFSVERPDGSNFTLKIRSTKLEDSAMYFCAIGTSGYEQYFGPGTRLTVT.

This clonotype was recorded many times. The rearrangement links TRBV28 to TRBJ2-7; D unclear. CDR3 length: 13 amino acids. Trimming pared 2 bases from V and 2 bases from J, leaving 7 bases between. CDR1 is MDHEN, CDR2 SYDVKM, per germline. The CDR3 sequence is CASSLAPTYEQYF. The CDR3 DNA reads TGTGCCAGCAGTTTAGCCCCTACCTACGAGCAGTACTTC.

This clonotype turned up a few times. A much larger clone is a single base away; this may be a read error. The chain recombines TRBV28 with TRBJ2-7, with 10 bases aligning to TRBD1. This CDR3 spans 14 amino acids. CDR1 MDHEN and CDR2 SYDVKM come from the germline V gene. DNA for the CDR3: TGTGCCAGCAGCCGGACAGGGGGAATGACTGAGCGGTACTTC. Residues: CASSRTGGMTERYF.

This clonotype has at least ten counts. The V and J genes are TRBV7-9 and TRBJ2-5, with TRBD1 identical over 9 bases. There are 15 residues in the CDR3. Germline-derived CDR1 and CDR2 are SEHNR and FQNEAQ (reference sequence). V was pared by 8 bases and J by 3 bases, with 10 bases of the junction left unmatched. CDR3 DNA sequence: TGTGCCAGCGGACTTTGGACAGGGGAGAAAGAGACCCAGTACTTC. It yields the protein CASGLWTGEKETQYF.

This clonotype has a count of ten or more. V and J are TRBV20-1 and TRBJ2-1; the match to TRBD1 covers 7 bases. Germline V gene lookup returns CDR1 DFQATT and CDR2 SNEGSKA (reference sequence). CDR3 size: 15 residues. V shed 5 bases, J shed 5 bases, and the junction held 12 bases outside the gene matches. CDR3 coding DNA: TGCAGTGCTTTAAACCGACAGGGTGACCACAATGAGCAGTTCTTC. This sequence encodes CSALNRQGDHNEQFF.

This sequence joins TRBV4-3 and TRBJ1-3; D ambiguous. The CDR3 length is 15 residues. Looked up from germline, CDR1 is LGHNA and CDR2 is YSLEER. V lost 6 bases and J 0 bases, leaving 12 bases between the germline ends. The CDR3 reads CASRRTVSSGNTIYF. The DNA of the CDR3 is TGCGCCAGCAGACGAACGGTGAGCTCTGGAAACACCATATATTTT.

This clonotype has at least ten counts. The chain has TRBV6-2 or TRBV6-3 and TRBJ2-2; 9 bases are shared with TRBD1. Germline V CDR1 and CDR2: MNHEY, SVGEGT. This CDR3 has 13 residues. The junction had 3 bases not matched to a gene; V was cut back by 7 bases and J by 6 bases. The CDR3 region has the DNA TGTGCCAGCAAACGACAGGGGGCCGGGGAGCTGTTTTTT. Its protein is CASKRQGAGELFF.

This clonotype was picked up many times. The chain recombines TRBV5-1 with TRBJ2-1; 7 nucleotides align to TRBD2. The CDR3 loop spans 15 amino acids. Germline CDR1 and CDR2: SGHRS and YFSETQ. V dropped 0 bases and J dropped 9; count of bases not matched to a gene: 9. CDR3 coding DNA: TGCGCCAGCAGCTTGGGGGGGGGGAGAGGATCTGAGCAGTTCTTC. It specifies CASSLGGGRGSEQFF.

There are many counts of this clonotype. The rearrangement uses TRBV12-3 or TRBV12-4 and TRBJ2-4, with TRBD1 matching 7 bases. The ends lost 4 bases at V and 4 bases at J; junction bases unmatched: 7. This CDR3 has 15 residues. The CDR3 loop reads CASSWRTGEKNIQYF. CDR3 DNA: TGTGCCAGCAGTTGGCGAACAGGGGAAAAAAACATTCAGTACTTC.

The chain couples TRBV3-1 to TRBJ2-7, with TRBD2 matching 8 bases. The CDR3 runs 15 residues. CDR1 and CDR2 from the germline V gene are LGHDT and YNNKEL (reference sequence). V was pared by 1 base and J by 7 bases, with 9 bases of the junction left unmatched. The CDR3 nucleotides read TGTGCCAGCAGCCAAGCCGGGGGGGCCACTCGGGAGCAGTACTTC. Translated: CASSQAGGATREQYF.

This clonotype came up many times. This chain joins TRBV18 and TRBJ2-1, with D perhaps TRBD1 (6 bases). The V gene lost 1 base and the J gene lost 5 bases, with 15 bases spanning the gap. This CDR3 region has 16 residues. Germline loops: CDR1 KGHSH, CDR2 LQKENI. CDR3: CASSPRSRDTHNEQFF. Written as DNA, the CDR3 is TGTGCCAGCTCACCACGGTCCCGGGACACTCACAATGAGCAGTTCTTC.

This clonotype has at least ten counts. CDR3 nucleotide sequence: TGTGCCAGCAGCTTAAACTTTCCCTACGAGCAGTACTTC. It encodes CASSLNFPYEQYF. The V and J genes are TRBV7-2 and TRBJ2-7; no firm D call. The V gene's germline CDR1 is SGHTA and CDR2 FQGNSA. V was cut by 2 bases and J by 2 bases, with 7 bases left in between. The length of the CDR3 is 13 residues. The full variable domain, rest sourced from reference TRBV7-2 and TRBJ2-7, is GAGVSQSPSNKVTEKGKDVELRCDPISGHTALYWYRQSLGQGLEFLIYFQGNSAPDKSGLPSDRFSAERTGGSVSTLTIQRTQQEDSAVYLCASSLNFPYEQYFGPGTRLTVT.

V gene TRBV11-1 combines with J gene TRBJ2-5; D uncertain. The germline V gene encodes CDR1 SGHAT and CDR2 FQDESV (reference sequence). The CDR3 sequence is 16 residues long. The ends were cut back, 2 bases at V and 3 bases at J, with 16 bases in the middle. This chain's CDR3 is CASSLRYLPTKETQYF. CDR3 sequence (DNA): TGTGCCAGCAGCTTAAGGTACCTCCCGACCAAAGAGACCCAGTACTTC.

This clonotype was seen at least ten times. J is TRBJ2-1 and V is TRBV19; D gene ambiguous. The CDR3 totals 11 residues. V gave up 6 bases and J gave up 3 bases, with 3 bases separating them. The V gene's germline CDR1 is LNHDA and CDR2 SQIVND (reference sequence). CDR3 bases: TGTGCCAGTAGGGGCTACAATGAGCAGTTCTTC. This translates into CASRGYNEQFF.

This clonotype was detected ten times or more. J is TRBJ1-4 and V is TRBV25-1; D gene uncertain. Germline CDR1 reads MGHDK; CDR2 reads SYGVNS. The CDR3 is 13 residues long. V lost 3 bases, J lost 5 bases, and 7 bases lay in between. The CDR3 DNA sequence: TGTGCCAGCAGTGAGTACGGAAATGAAAAACTGTTTTTT. This gives the protein CASSEYGNEKLFF. Full variable domain (missing parts from reference TRBV25-1 and TRBJ1-4): EADIYQTPRYLVIGTGKKITLECSQTMGHDKMYWYQQDPGMELHLIHYSYGVNSTEKGDLSSESTVSRIRTEHFPLTLESARPSHTSQYLCASSEYGNEKLFFGSGTQLSVL.

The V gene is TRBV11-2, the J gene TRBJ2-7; the D gene could be TRBD1 or TRBD2 (5 bases each). The length of the CDR3 is 15 residues. Germline V lookup: CDR1 SGHAT, CDR2 FQNNGV. The germline V and J ends were trimmed by 6 bases and 0 bases, with 15 bases remaining between them. The CDR3 DNA sequence: TGTGCCAGCAGTCAAAGGGGACCTACCTCCTACGAGCAGTACTTC. Protein: CASSQRGPTSYEQYF.

This clonotype has just a few counts. This chain connects TRBV7-8 to TRBJ1-1, with no clear D. V was trimmed by 5 bases and J by 0 bases, leaving 13 bases between them. The CDR3 is 15 residues long. Germline V lookup: CDR1 SGHVS, CDR2 FQNEAQ. In DNA, the CDR3 is TGTGCCAGCAGCCTCCAACCGAGAATGAACACTGAAGCTTTCTTT. This codes for CASSLQPRMNTEAFF.

The chain is built from TRBV5-1 and TRBJ1-4; the D is unclear. Trimming left V 1 base short and J 5 bases short, with 12 bases between. The CDR3 sequence is 15 residues long. Germline V gene lookup returns CDR1 SGHRS and CDR2 YFSETQ. DNA of the CDR3: TGCGCCAGCAGCTTGCGGAGAGGATTAAATGAAAAACTGTTTTTT. It codes for CASSLRRGLNEKLFF.

This clonotype was seen a handful of times. The J gene is TRBJ2-4, the V gene TRBV6-5; D not certain. The germline V and J ends were trimmed by 3 bases and 7 bases, with 13 bases remaining between them. The CDR3 totals 14 residues. Germline lookup yields CDR1 MNHEY and CDR2 SVGAGI. CDR3 sequence: CASSYRVVKNIQYF. The CDR3 nucleotides read TGTGCCAGCAGTTATAGGGTAGTAAAGAACATTCAGTACTTC.

This clonotype was observed at least ten times. This chain connects TRBV9 to TRBJ2-1, with TRBD2 matching 9 bases. With V trimmed by 3 bases and J by 3 bases, 13 bases remained unmatched. The CDR3 is made up of 18 amino acids. CDR1 and CDR2 from the germline V gene are SGDLS and YYNGEE. Here the CDR3 reads CASSEAGSGGPIYNEQFF. CDR3 in DNA: TGTGCCAGCAGCGAAGCGGGTAGCGGGGGCCCTATCTACAATGAGCAGTTCTTC. Based on the CDR3 plus reference TRBV9 and TRBJ2-1, the full variable domain is DSGVTQTPKHLITATGQRVTLRCSPRSGDLSVYWYQQSLDQGLQFLIQYYNGEERAKGNILERFSAQQFPDLHSELNLSSLELGDSALYFCASSEAGSGGPIYNEQFFGPGTRLTVL.

The chain uses TRBV7-8 and TRBJ2-2, with TRBD1 matching over 9 bases. In germline, CDR1 is SGHVS, CDR2 FQNEAQ. V was pared by 5 bases and J by 5 bases, with 6 bases of the junction left unmatched. The CDR3 is made up of 15 amino acids. The CDR3 nucleotides are TGTGCCAGCAGCGTGGGACAGGGTGAAACCGGGGAGCTGTTTTTT. Protein product: CASSVGQGETGELFF. The full variable domain, in which reference TRBV7-8 and TRBJ2-2 provide the parts outside the CDR3, is GAGVSQSPRYKVAKRGQDVALRCDPISGHVSLFWYQQALGQGPEFLTYFQNEAQLDKSGLPSDRFFAERPEGSVSTLKIQRTQQEDSAVYLCASSVGQGETGELFFGEGSRLTVL.